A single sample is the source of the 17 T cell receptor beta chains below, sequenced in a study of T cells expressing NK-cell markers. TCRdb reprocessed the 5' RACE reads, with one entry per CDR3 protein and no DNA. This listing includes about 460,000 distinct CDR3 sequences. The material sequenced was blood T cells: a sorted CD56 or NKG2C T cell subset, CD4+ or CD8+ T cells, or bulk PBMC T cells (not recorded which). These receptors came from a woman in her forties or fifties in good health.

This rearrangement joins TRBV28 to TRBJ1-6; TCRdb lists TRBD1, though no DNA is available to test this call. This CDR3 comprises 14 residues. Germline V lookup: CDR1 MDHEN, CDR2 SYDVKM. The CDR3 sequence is CASSLGGYNSPLHF.

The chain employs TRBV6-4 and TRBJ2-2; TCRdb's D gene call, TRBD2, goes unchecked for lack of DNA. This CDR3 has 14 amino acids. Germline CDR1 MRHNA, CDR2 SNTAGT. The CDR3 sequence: CASSPSTSGSELFF.

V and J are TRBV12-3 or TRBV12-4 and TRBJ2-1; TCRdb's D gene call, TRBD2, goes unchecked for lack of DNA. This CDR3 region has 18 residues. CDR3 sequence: CASSRLLAGGNGYNEQFF.

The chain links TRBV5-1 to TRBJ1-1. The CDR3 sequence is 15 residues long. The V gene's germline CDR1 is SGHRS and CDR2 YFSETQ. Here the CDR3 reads CASSLGGGLNTEAFF.

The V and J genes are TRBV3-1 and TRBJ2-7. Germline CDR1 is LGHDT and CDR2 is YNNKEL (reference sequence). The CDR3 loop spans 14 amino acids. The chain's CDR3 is CASSQGAGTYEQYF.

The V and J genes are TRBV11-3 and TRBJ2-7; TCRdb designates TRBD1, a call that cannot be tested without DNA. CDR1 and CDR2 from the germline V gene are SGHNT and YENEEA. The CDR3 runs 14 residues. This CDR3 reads CASSRDRVIYEQYF.

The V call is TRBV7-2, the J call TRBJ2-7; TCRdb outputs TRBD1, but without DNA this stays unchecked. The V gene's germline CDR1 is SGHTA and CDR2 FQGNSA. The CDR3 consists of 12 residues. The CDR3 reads CASSPPGPEQYF.

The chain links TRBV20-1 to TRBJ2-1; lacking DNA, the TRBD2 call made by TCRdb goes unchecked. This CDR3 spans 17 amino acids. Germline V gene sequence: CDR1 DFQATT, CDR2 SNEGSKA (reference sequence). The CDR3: CSARATLLAGGYNEQFF.

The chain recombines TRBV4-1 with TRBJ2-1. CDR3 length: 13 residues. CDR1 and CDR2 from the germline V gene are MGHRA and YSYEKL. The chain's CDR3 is CASSQDSGYEQFF.

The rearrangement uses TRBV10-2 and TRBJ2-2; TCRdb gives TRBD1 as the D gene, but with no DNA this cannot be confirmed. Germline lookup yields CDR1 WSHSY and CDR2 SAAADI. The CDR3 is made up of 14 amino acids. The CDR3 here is CASRGTGRAGELFF.

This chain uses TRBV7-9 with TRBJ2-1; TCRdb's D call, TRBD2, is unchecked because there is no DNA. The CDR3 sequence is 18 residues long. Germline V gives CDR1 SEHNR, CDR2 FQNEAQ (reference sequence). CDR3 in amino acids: CASSLTPQRLAGAYEQFF.

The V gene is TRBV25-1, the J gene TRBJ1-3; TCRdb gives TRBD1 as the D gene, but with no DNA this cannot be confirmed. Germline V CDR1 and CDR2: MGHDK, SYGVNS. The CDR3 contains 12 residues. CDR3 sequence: CASSAPGNTIYF. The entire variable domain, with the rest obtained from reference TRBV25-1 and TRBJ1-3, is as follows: EADIYQTPRYLVIGTGKKITLECSQTMGHDKMYWYQQDPGMELHLIHYSYGVNSTEKGDLSSESTVSRIRTEHFPLTLESARPSHTSQYLCASSAPGNTIYFGEGSWLTVV.

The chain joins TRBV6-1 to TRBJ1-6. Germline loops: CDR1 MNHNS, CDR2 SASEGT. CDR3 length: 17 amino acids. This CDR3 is CASSEAGGPAPNSPLHF.

CDR3 loop: CASSFGLDGYEQYF. The V call is TRBV7-6, the J call TRBJ2-7. In germline, CDR1 is SGHVS, CDR2 FNYEAQ. CDR3 length: 14 amino acids. Drawing the rest from reference TRBV7-6 and TRBJ2-7, the complete variable domain is GAGVSQSPRYKVTKRGQDVALRCDPISGHVSLYWYRQALGQGPEFLTYFNYEAQQDKSGLPNDRFSAERPEGSISTLTIQRTEQRDSAMYRCASSFGLDGYEQYFGPGTRLTVT.

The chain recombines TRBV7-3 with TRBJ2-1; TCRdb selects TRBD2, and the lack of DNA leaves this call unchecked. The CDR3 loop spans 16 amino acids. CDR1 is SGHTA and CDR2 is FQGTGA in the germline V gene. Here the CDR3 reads CASSPTLAVDTREQFF.

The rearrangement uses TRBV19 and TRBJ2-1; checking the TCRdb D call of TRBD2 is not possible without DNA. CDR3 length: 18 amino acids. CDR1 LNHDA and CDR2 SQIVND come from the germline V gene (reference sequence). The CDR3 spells CASSGGLAGESSYNEQFF.

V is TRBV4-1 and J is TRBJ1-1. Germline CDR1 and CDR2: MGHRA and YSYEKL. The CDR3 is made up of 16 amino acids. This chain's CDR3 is CASSQGVGTSNTEAFF.